This T cell receptor beta chain appears in the sequencing data of a study of blood T cell repertoires in COVID-19. Background on the study: The samples span acute and convalescent COVID-19 from the United States, Italy and Spain. Sample material is recorded as cDNA or gDNA derived from T cells, B-cell-depleted T cells, or PBMCs.

In the authors' workflow: Scientists estimated how many nucleated cells there were by amplifying reference gene primers. TCRdb keeps only in-frame clones here, not all; method: immunoSEQ multiplex PCR. V and J calls and clone size are copied from that table; D and trimming were computed from the DNA. The data contain some 300,000 clones, around 88% of them seen just once; the ten biggest clones take up 5.5% to 7%. Per germline, CDR1 SNHLY and CDR2 FYNNEI. Trimming took 4 bases from V and 7 from J, leaving 11 bases between them. The CDR3 loop spans 13 amino acids. The TCR was taken from a young woman who had recovered from COVID-19. The chain uses TRBV2 and TRBJ2-1, with D perhaps TRBD1 (6 bases). Sequenced input: peripheral blood. DNA of the CDR3: TGTGCCAGCAGTGGGGACATCGGAAATGAGCAGTTCTTC. Encoded protein: CASSGDIGNEQFF.